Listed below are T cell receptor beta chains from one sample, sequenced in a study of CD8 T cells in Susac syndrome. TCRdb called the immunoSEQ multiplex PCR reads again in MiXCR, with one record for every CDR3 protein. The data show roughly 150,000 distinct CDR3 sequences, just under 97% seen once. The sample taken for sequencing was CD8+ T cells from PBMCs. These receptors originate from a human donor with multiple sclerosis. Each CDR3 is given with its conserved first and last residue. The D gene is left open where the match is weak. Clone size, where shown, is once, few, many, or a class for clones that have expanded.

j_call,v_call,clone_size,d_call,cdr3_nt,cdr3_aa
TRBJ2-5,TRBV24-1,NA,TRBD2,TGTGCCACCAGTCCCTCGGGAGGGGGAGAGACCCAGTACTTC,CATSPSGGGETQYF
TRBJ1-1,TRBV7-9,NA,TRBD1,TGTGCCAGCAGCTTGGACAGGGAGAACACTGAAGCTTTCTTT,CASSLDRENTEAFF
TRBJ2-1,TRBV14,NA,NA,TGTGCCAGCAGCCAAGAGGGTCTTTACAATGAGCAGTTCTTC,CASSQEGLYNEQFF
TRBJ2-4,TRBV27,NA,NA,TGTGCCAGCAGTCGCGGACAGCATGGTAACATTCAGTACTTC,CASSRGQHGNIQYF
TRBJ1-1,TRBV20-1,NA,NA,TGCAGTGCTAGATCACCCCCAGCCGCGAACACTGAAGCTTTCTTT,CSARSPPAANTEAFF
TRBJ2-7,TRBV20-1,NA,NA,TGCAGTGCTAGAGCCTCGGACTTTTCCTACGAGCAGTACTTC,CSARASDFSYEQYF
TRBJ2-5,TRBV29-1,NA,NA,TGCAGCGTTGAAGGTTTAGGGGGGGTCCAAGAGACCCAGTACTTC,CSVEGLGGVQETQYF
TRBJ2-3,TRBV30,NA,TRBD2,TGTGCCCTAGCGGGGGGTTGGACAGATACGCAGTATTTT,CALAGGWTDTQYF
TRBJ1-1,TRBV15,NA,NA,TGTGCCACCCAATATTACGACTCCACTGAAGCTTTCTTT,CATQYYDSTEAFF
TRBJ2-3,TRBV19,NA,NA,TGTGCCAGTAGTACTAGCGAAGGCACAGATACGCAGTATTTT,CASSTSEGTDTQYF
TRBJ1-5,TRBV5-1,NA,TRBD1,TGCGCCAGCAGCTTTACAGGGGGCCCCGAGCCCCAGCATTTT,CASSFTGGPEPQHF
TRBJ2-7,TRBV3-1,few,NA,TGTGCCAGCAGCCCTGGAGGGACCTACGAGCAGTACTTC,CASSPGGTYEQYF
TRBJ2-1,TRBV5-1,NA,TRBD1,TGCGCCAGCAGCGAATGGTATTCGGGACAGGGATACAATGAGCAGTTCTTC,CASSEWYSGQGYNEQFF
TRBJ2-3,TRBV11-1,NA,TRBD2,TGTGCCAGCACATCATTGGGACTAGCGGGAGCTCAACTGGGGGCAGATACGCAGTATTTT,CASTSLGLAGAQLGADTQYF
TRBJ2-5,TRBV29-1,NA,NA,TGCAGCGTTGAAGGTGCCACCGGGACAAAGAATCGAGAGACCCAGTACTTC,CSVEGATGTKNRETQYF
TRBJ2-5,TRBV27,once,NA,TGTGCCAGCAGTGACAAAGGCCAAGAGACCCAGTACTTC,CASSDKGQETQYF
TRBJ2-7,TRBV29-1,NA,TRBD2,TGCAGCGTTGAACTCAGCCTAGCGGGGGGATACGAGCAGTACTTC,CSVELSLAGGYEQYF
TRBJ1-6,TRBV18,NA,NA,TGTGCCAGCTCAGAGTACAGGGAGAGAGCCCTCCACTTT,CASSEYRERALHF
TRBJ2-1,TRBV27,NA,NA,TGTGCCAGCAGGGGCCGAGGGGCTTACAATGAGCAGTTCTTC,CASRGRGAYNEQFF
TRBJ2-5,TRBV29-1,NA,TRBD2,TGCAGCGCCCGGGGGGATCAAGAGACCCAGTACTTC,CSARGDQETQYF
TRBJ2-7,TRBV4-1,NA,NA,TGCGCCAGCAGTCAAAGAACAGGAGCCTACGAGCAGTACTTC,CASSQRTGAYEQYF
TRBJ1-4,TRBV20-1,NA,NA,TGCAGTGCTAGTCGCTCTCCTGGTGAAAAACTGTTTTTT,CSASRSPGEKLFF
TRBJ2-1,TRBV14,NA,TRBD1,TGTGCCAGCACCCCCGGGACAGGGTTACTTGGTGAGCAGTTCTTC,CASTPGTGLLGEQFF